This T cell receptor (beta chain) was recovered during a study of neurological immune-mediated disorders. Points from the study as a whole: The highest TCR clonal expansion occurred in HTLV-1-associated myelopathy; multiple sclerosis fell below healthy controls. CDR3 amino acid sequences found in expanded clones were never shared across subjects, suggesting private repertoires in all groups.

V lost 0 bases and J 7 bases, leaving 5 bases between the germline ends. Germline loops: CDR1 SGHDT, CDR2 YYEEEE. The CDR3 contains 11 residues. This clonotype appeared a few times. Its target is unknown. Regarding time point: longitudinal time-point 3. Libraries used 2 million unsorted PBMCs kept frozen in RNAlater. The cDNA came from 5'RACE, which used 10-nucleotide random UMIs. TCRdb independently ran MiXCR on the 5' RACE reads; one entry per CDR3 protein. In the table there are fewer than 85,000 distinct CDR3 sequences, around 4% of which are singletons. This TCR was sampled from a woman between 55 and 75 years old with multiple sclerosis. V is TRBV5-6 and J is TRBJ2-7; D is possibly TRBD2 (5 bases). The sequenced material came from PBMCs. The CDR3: CASSLAGEQYF. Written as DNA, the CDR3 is TGTGCCAGCAGCTTGGCGGGGGAGCAGTACTTC.